Presented here are 2 T cell receptor beta chains from one specimen sequenced in a study of T cell responses to AZD1222 COVID-19 vaccine (dated by TCRdb to the early 2020s). The receptor library was made with the immunoSEQ multiplex PCR assay. Not all clones reach the TCRdb copy of this immuneACCESS table, which keeps in-frame sequences only. Checked studies attribute under half of the gap to unresolved V genes and leave the rest unexplained. This sample comprises 130,000 or so clones, over 90% of them detected only once. The ten largest clones capture roughly 5.4% of the sample. The sample's time point, from its label and the paper: baseline before first vaccination. This material consisted of peripheral blood, taken on day 0 of AZD1222 vaccination. Every receptor here comes from an adult in good health.

The J gene is TRBJ2-7, the V gene TRBV27; D might be TRBD2 (7 bases). Per germline, CDR1 MNHEY and CDR2 SMNVEV (reference sequence). The CDR3 is 15 residues long. Trimming cost V 3 bases and J 5 bases, with 17 bases left between them. Written as DNA, the CDR3 is TGTGCCAGCAGTTTGACGCGAGGGGGGGTCCACGAGCAGTACTTC. It specifies CASSLTRGGVHEQYF.

CDR3 amino acids: CASSHPQGSGNTIYF. Here the CDR3 DNA reads TGTGCCAGCAGCCACCCACAGGGTTCTGGAAACACCATATATTTT. The genes are TRBV7-2 and TRBJ1-3, with D maybe TRBD1 (6 bases). CDR1 SGHTA and CDR2 FQGNSA come from the germline V gene. CDR3 size: 15 residues. V was trimmed by 5 bases and J by 1 base, leaving 12 bases between them.